In this sample, the clone carrying this T cell receptor beta chain turned up a few times. What it binds is not known. J was trimmed by 2 bases and V by 0 bases; bases with no gene match: 7. Germline-derived CDR1 and CDR2 are SGHRS and YFSETQ. The CDR3 length is 18 residues. The source of the sample is a study of T-cell memory formation after mild COVID-19. Study-level results: Certain responding clones were present in pre-infection memory, suggesting participation of cross-reactive memory. Mainly in CM and EM were contracting CD4+ clones; CD8+ were in EMRA. Clones that got smaller from day 15 to 85 had even CD4/CD8, while clones growing later tipped toward CD4+.

TCRdb reprocessed the 5' RACE reads with MiXCR, giving one entry per CDR3 protein. The table lists about 190,000 distinct CDR3 sequences, about 27% of them singletons. The chain carries TRBV5-1 and TRBJ2-7; 14 bases match TRBD2. The sequence was obtained from an adult woman who had mild COVID-19 (a few samples of this study predate the infection). Cell type and time point are not known. Sequencing was done on a sample of PBMCs or a T cell subset sorted from them (not recorded which). The CDR3, as DNA: TGCGCCAGCAGCTTGGCTCCCGGGACTAGCGGGGGAACCTACGAGCAGTACTTC. This encodes CASSLAPGTSGGTYEQYF.